A selection of T cell receptor beta chains follows, all from one sample in a study of T cell changes during pregnancy in multiple sclerosis. Data came from immunoSEQ multiplex PCR; TCRdb stores just in-frame clones and leaves some out. The data show about 64,000 clones, 96% seen once. The sequenced sample was CD8+ T cells from peripheral blood mononuclear cells, obtained after pregnancy. The receptors shown here come from a female donor with multiple sclerosis, enrolled in a pregnancy study. Each CDR3 is given with its conserved first and last residue. D genes are given only for firm matches. The size entry is marked missing in some rows and otherwise reads once, few, many or a size class.

j_call	v_call	d_call	clone_size	cdr3_length	cdr3_nt	cdr3_aa
TRBJ2-1	TRBV5-8	TRBD2	NA	16	TGTGCCAGCAGCTTGACCTGGGGGGGCGGAGGACTAGCGCAGTTCTTC	CASSLTWGGGGLAQFF
TRBJ2-7	TRBV28	TRBD1	NA	15	TGTGCCAGCAGTCTCAGGGGGCTCCTCTCCCACGAGCAGTACTTC	CASSLRGLLSHEQYF
TRBJ2-2	TRBV11-2	NA	once	15	TGTGCCAGCAGCTTAGCGGACTCGAACACCGGGGAGCTGTTTTTT	CASSLADSNTGELFF
TRBJ2-3	TRBV9	NA	NA	14	TGTGCCAGCAGCGTTAGCGGAGGCACAGATACGCAGTATTTT	CASSVSGGTDTQYF
TRBJ2-7	TRBV9	TRBD1	once	13	TGTGCCAGCAGCGTAGCTACAGGGGGCGAGCAGTACTTC	CASSVATGGEQYF
TRBJ2-5	TRBV5-6	TRBD2	NA	16	TGTGCCAGCAGCTTGGCGGCGGGAGGGGAGCTAGAGACCCAGTACTTC	CASSLAAGGELETQYF
TRBJ2-5	TRBV19	TRBD1	NA	16	TGTGCCAGTAGTATAGGGCTGACAGGGGGTCGGGAGACCCAGTACTTC	CASSIGLTGGRETQYF
TRBJ2-1	TRBV27	TRBD2	NA	15	TGTGCCAGCAGCCTAGCGGTAAGCTCCTACAATGAGCAGTTCTTC	CASSLAVSSYNEQFF
TRBJ2-7	TRBV15	TRBD1	NA	15	TGTGCCACCAGCGGCCGGGACAGCCGATCCTACGAGCAGTACTTC	CATSGRDSRSYEQYF
TRBJ2-1	TRBV14	NA	NA	11	TGTGCCAGCAGCCAAGTAAATGAGCAGTTCTTC	CASSQVNEQFF
TRBJ1-1	TRBV9	TRBD1	NA	16	TGTGCCAGCAGCCAGGGACAGGGGGTGATGAACACTGAAGCTTTCTTT	CASSQGQGVMNTEAFF